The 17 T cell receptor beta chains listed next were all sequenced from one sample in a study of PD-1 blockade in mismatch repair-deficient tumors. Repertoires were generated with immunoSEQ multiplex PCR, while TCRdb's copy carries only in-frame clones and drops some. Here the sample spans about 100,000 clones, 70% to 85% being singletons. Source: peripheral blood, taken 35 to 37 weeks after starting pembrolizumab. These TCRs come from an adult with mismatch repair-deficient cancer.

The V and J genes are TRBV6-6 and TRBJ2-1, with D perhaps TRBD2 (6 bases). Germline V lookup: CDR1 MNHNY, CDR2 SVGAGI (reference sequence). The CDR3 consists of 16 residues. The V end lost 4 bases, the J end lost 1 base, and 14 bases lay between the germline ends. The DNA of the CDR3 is TGTGCCAGCAGTTCTCCCCTGGCGGGATCCTACAATGAGCAGTTCTTC. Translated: CASSSPLAGSYNEQFF.

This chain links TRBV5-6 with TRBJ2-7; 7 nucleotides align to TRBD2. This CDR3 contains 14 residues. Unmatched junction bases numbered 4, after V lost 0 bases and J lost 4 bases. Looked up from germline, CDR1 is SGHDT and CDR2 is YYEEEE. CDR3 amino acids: CASSLDAGLYEQYF. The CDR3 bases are TGTGCCAGCAGCTTGGATGCGGGACTATACGAGCAGTACTTC.

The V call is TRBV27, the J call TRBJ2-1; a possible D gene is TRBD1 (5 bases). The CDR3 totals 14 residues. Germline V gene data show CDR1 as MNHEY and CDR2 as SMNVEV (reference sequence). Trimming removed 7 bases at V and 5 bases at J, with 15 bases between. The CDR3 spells CASTPYPGHNEQFF. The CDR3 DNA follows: TGTGCCAGCACCCCTTACCCAGGGCACAATGAGCAGTTCTTC.

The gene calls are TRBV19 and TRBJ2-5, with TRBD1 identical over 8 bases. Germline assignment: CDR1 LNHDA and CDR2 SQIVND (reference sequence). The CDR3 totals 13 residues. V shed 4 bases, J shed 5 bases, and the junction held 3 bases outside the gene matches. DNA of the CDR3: TGTGCCAGTAGTACAGGGGGCTGGGAGACCCAGTACTTC. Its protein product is CASSTGGWETQYF.

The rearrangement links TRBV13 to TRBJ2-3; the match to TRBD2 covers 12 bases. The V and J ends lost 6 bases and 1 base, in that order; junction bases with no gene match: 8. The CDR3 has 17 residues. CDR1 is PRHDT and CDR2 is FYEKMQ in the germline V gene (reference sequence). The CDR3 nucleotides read TGTGCCAGCAGTCATAGACTAGCGGGAGTGGGCACAGATACGCAGTATTTT. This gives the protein CASSHRLAGVGTDTQYF.

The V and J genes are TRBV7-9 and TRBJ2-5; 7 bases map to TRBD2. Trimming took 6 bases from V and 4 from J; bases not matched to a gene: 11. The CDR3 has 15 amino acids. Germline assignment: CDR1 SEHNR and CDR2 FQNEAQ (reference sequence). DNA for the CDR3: TGTGCCAGCAGTTTTCCCATGGGGGGGTCAGAGACCCAGTACTTC. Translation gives CASSFPMGGSETQYF.

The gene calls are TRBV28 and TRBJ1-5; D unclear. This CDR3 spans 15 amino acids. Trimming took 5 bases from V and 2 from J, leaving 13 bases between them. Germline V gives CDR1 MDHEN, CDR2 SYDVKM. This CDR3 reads CASSVDLGGNQPQHF. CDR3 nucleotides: TGTGCCAGCAGTGTGGACCTCGGGGGCAATCAGCCCCAGCATTTT.

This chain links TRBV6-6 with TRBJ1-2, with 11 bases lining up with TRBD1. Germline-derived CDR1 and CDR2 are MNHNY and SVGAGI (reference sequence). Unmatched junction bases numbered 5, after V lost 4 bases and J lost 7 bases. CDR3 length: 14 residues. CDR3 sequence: CASSFWTGGRGYTF. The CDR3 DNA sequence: TGTGCCAGCAGTTTTTGGACAGGGGGCCGTGGCTACACCTTC.

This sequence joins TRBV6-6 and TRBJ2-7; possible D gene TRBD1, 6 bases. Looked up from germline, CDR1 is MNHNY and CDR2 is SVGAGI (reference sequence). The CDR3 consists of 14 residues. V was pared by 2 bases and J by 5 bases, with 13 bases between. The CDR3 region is CASSYGGQENEQYF. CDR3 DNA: TGTGCCAGCAGTTACGGGGGCCAAGAGAACGAGCAGTACTTC.

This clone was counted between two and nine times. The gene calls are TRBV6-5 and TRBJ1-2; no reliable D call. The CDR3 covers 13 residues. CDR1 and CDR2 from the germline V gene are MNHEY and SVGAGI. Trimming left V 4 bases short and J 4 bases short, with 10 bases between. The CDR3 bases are TGTGCCAGCAGTTCCGGGTTAGGCTATGGCTACACCTTC. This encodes CASSSGLGYGYTF.

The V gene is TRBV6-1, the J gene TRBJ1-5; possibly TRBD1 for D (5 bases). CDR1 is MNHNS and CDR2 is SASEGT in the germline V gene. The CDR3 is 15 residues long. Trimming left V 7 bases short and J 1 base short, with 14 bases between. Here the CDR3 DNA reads TGTGCCAGCACCTGGGGAGGGGTGAGCAATCAGCCCCAGCATTTT. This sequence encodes CASTWGGVSNQPQHF.

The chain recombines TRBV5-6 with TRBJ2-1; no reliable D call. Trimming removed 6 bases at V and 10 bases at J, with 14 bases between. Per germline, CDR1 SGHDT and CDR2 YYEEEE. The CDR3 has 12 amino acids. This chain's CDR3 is CASTRDLAEQFF. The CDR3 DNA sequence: TGTGCCAGCACCCGTGACCTGGCGGAGCAGTTCTTC. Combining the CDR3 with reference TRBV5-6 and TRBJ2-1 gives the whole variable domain DAGVTQSPTHLIKTRGQQVTLRCSPKSGHDTVSWYQQALGQGPQFIFQYYEEEERQRGNFPDRFSGHQFPNYSSELNVNALLLGDSALYLCASTRDLAEQFFGPGTRLTVL.

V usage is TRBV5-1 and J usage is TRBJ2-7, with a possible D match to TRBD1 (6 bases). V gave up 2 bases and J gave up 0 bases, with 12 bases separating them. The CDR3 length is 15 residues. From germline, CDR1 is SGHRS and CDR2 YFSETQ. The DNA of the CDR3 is TGCGCCAGCAGCTTTAGACAGGCGAGCTCCTACGAGCAGTACTTC. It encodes CASSFRQASSYEQYF.

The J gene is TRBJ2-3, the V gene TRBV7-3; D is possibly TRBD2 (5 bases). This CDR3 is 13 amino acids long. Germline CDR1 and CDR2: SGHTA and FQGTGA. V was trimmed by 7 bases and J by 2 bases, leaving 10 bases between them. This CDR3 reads CASTRGTTDTQYF. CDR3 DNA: TGTGCCAGCACACGGGGTACCACAGATACGCAGTATTTT.

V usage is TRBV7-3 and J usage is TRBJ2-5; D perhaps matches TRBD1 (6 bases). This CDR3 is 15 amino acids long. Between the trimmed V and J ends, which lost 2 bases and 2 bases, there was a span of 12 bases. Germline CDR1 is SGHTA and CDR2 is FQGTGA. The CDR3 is CASSLHGTLQETQYF. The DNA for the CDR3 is TGTGCCAGCAGCTTACACGGGACACTTCAAGAGACCCAGTACTTC.

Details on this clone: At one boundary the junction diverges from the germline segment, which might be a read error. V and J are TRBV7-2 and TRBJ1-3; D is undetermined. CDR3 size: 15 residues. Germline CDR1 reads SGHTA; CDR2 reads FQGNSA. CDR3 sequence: CASSSTVLSANTIYF. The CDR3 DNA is TGTGCCAGCAGCTCGACGGTACTCTCTGCAAACACCATATATTTT.

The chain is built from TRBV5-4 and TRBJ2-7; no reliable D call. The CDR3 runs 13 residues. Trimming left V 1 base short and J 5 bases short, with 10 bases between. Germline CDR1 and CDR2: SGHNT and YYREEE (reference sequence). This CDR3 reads CASSLRASDEQYF. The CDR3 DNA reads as TGTGCCAGCAGCTTGAGGGCGAGCGACGAGCAGTACTTC.